The rows below give T cell receptor beta chains drawn from one sample of a study of shared clonotypes between healthy human individuals. Profiled with immunoSEQ multiplex PCR; TCRdb holds only in-frame clones, not every one. The sample has 470,000 or so clones; 65% to 85% are singletons. The sequenced sample was PBMCs. Every receptor here comes from a woman in her thirties or forties in good health. Some clones in this sample may be carry-over from other donors' samples. Each CDR3 is given with its conserved first and last residue. The D gene is left open where the match is weak. Clone size is stated in some rows and not others, as once, few, many or a class when expanded.

clone_size	v_call	d_call	j_call	cdr3_nt	cdr3_aa
NA	TRBV19	NA	TRBJ1-5	TGTGCCAGTAGTATTTGGGGGGAGTATAGCAATCAGCCCCAGCATTTT	CASSIWGEYSNQPQHF
once	TRBV6-6	NA	TRBJ1-1	TGTGCCAGCAGTTCCGCCGACAGCACGATGAACACTGAAGCTTTCTTT	CASSSADSTMNTEAFF
NA	TRBV7-9	TRBD2	TRBJ2-7	TGTGCCAGCAGCCACCGGACTAGCACTTACGAGCAGTACTTC	CASSHRTSTYEQYF
NA	TRBV9	TRBD2	TRBJ2-2	TGTGCCAGCAGCGCAGCGGGAGGGGGGACCGGGGAGCTGTTTTTT	CASSAAGGGTGELFF
NA	TRBV4-3	TRBD1	TRBJ1-4	TGCGCCAGCAGCCTTTCGCCGGGACAGGGGGCCGGAGGCGAAAAACTGTTTTTT	CASSLSPGQGAGGEKLFF
NA	TRBV29-1	TRBD1	TRBJ1-2	TGCAGCGTTGGCGGACAGGGGAACTATGGCTACACCTTC	CSVGGQGNYGYTF
NA	TRBV6-4	NA	TRBJ1-5	TGTGCCAGCATGTCTCACAGAGGGGGCAATCAGCCCCAGCATTTT	CASMSHRGGNQPQHF
NA	TRBV5-1	NA	TRBJ2-3	TGCGCCAGCAGAAACAGGGTTGGAGATACGCAGTATTTT	CASRNRVGDTQYF
NA	TRBV2	NA	TRBJ1-2	TGTGCCAGCAGTGACAGCCCTAACTATGGCTACACCTTC	CASSDSPNYGYTF
NA	TRBV9	NA	TRBJ2-7	TGTGCCAGCTCACCACCGGGGTTGGACGAGCAGTACTTC	CASSPPGLDEQYF
NA	TRBV9	NA	TRBJ1-6	TGTGCCAGCAGCGTATCGTCGGTTAGCTCCTATAATTCACCCCTCCACTTT	CASSVSSVSSYNSPLHF
few	TRBV4-2	NA	TRBJ2-5	TGTGCCAGCAGCCAAGAAGGGATGGCCCAGTACTTC	CASSQEGMAQYF
once	TRBV6-1	TRBD1	TRBJ2-5	TGTGCCAGCACCGGGACAGGGGGGGAGACCCAGTACTTC	CASTGTGGETQYF
NA	TRBV10-3	NA	TRBJ2-1	TGTGCCATCAGTGATGGTAACAGGGAATTCTACAATGAGCAGTTCTTC	CAISDGNREFYNEQFF
NA	TRBV10-1	NA	TRBJ1-5	TGCGCCAGCAGTGAGTCAGGGGATCAGCCCCAGCATTTT	CASSESGDQPQHF
NA	TRBV19	TRBD1	TRBJ1-2	TGTGCCAGTAGCAGACAGGGGAGGTATGGCTACACCTTC	CASSRQGRYGYTF
NA	TRBV7-9	NA	TRBJ2-5	TGTGCCAGCAGCTTAAGACCCCGGGAGACCCAGTACTTC	CASSLRPRETQYF
NA	TRBV5-1	NA	TRBJ1-5	TGCGCCAGCAGCTTGGCCAGGGAAAGCAATCAGCCCCAGCATTTT	CASSLARESNQPQHF
NA	TRBV7-2	NA	TRBJ2-5	TGTGCCAGCAGCTTAGTCGGACTCAGAGAGGAGACCCAGTACTTC	CASSLVGLREETQYF
NA	TRBV4-2	NA	TRBJ1-5	TGTGCCAGCAGCCAAGAACAGATTAGCAATCAGCCCCAGCATTTT	CASSQEQISNQPQHF
NA	TRBV4-1	NA	TRBJ1-3	TGCGCCAGCAGCCAAGCGGCCAGGGTCCGTGGAAACACCATATATTTT	CASSQAARVRGNTIYF
NA	TRBV5-1	NA	TRBJ1-3	TGCGCCAGCACCAGGGACTCTGGAAACACCATATATTTT	CASTRDSGNTIYF
NA	TRBV18	TRBD1	TRBJ2-7	TGTGCCAGCTCACGACCCTCGGGACAGGGGCTCGAGCAGTACTTC	CASSRPSGQGLEQYF
once	TRBV27	TRBD1	TRBJ2-6	TGTGCCAGCAGTTGGGACAGGCTACAAAGTCGGGCCAACGTCCTGACTTTC	CASSWDRLQSRANVLTF
NA	TRBV19	NA	TRBJ1-1	TGTGCCAGTAGTATTTCCAGGGATCAAGCTTTGAGCTTT	CASSISRDQALSF
NA	TRBV6-5	NA	TRBJ1-1	TGTGCCAGCAGAAGGCAGGGGACTGCCGTGGCTTTCTTT	CASRRQGTAVAFF
NA	TRBV5-1	NA	TRBJ2-7	TGCGCCAGCAGCTTGGCCAGTCTTAGTACCTACGAGCAGTACTTC	CASSLASLSTYEQYF
NA	TRBV7-6	NA	TRBJ1-1	TGTGCCAGCAGCGAAGACATTGACACTGAAGCTTTCTTT	CASSEDIDTEAFF
NA	TRBV29-1	TRBD2	TRBJ2-5	TGCAGCTTCCTACGACTAGCGCAAGAGACCCAGTACTTC	CSFLRLAQETQYF
NA	TRBV7-3	NA	TRBJ2-7	TGTGCCAGCAGCTTAAGGGCCCCGGGGAGCGGACCCCCTAGTGAGCAGTACTTC	CASSLRAPGSGPPSEQYF
NA	TRBV29-1	NA	TRBJ2-1	TGCAGCGCCCTGAATGTTGGCGGCAATGAGCAGTTCTTC	CSALNVGGNEQFF
once	TRBV5-1	TRBD1	TRBJ1-1	TGCGCCAGCAGCTTGTCAGGGGGCAACACTGAAGCTTTCTTT	CASSLSGGNTEAFF
NA	TRBV5-1	TRBD1	TRBJ2-5	TGCGCCAGCAGCGACCGGGACAGGGGCCAAGAGACCCAGTACTTC	CASSDRDRGQETQYF
NA	TRBV7-3	TRBD1	TRBJ1-2	TGTGCCAGCAGCTTGCTACCGGACAGGGGGGGCTACACCTTC	CASSLLPDRGGYTF
NA	TRBV30	NA	TRBJ1-1	TGTGCCTGGAGTGACACATTTGAAGCTTTCTTT	CAWSDTFEAFF
NA	TRBV28	NA	TRBJ2-7	TGTGCCAGCAGTTCCCCGGGGAACGAGCAGTACTTC	CASSSPGNEQYF
NA	TRBV18	TRBD2	TRBJ2-1	TGTGCCAGCTCACCTCTAGCGGGAGGGCGAGAAAATGAGCAGTTCTTC	CASSPLAGGRENEQFF
NA	TRBV5-1	NA	TRBJ1-4	TGCGCCAGCAGCTTAAGTGCAACTAATGAAAAACTGTTTTTT	CASSLSATNEKLFF
NA	TRBV4-1	TRBD2	TRBJ2-1	TGCGCCAGCAGCCAAGGAGCGGGGCCCCCTACAATGGAGCAGTTCTTC	CASSQGAGPPTMEQFF
NA	TRBV4-3	NA	TRBJ2-1	TGCGCCAGCAGCCGCCGAGCGGGTCAGAGCTCCTACAATGAGCAGTTCTTC	CASSRRAGQSSYNEQFF
NA	TRBV9	NA	TRBJ2-5	TGTGCCAGCAGCGTACGCGGCAGCCACGATCAAGAGACCCAGTACTTC	CASSVRGSHDQETQYF
NA	TRBV18	TRBD1	TRBJ1-2	TGTGCCAGCTCACCACCGGGACAGGGGCTGAGCTACACCTTC	CASSPPGQGLSYTF
NA	TRBV29-1	NA	TRBJ2-5	TGCAGCGTTTTCCTGCACGCAGGAGAGACCCAGTACTTC	CSVFLHAGETQYF
NA	TRBV10-3	TRBD1	TRBJ2-2	TGTGCCATCAGTGAGTCAGGACAGGGGGGCACCGGGGAGCTGTTTTTT	CAISESGQGGTGELFF
NA	TRBV5-1	NA	TRBJ2-3	TGCGCCAGCAACCTCAGGGGAGATACGCAGTATTTT	CASNLRGDTQYF
few	TRBV19	NA	TRBJ1-1	TGTGCCAGTAGGCCTGGGGGGGGCGCACACACTGAAGCTTTCTTT	CASRPGGGAHTEAFF
few	TRBV2	NA	TRBJ2-6	TGTGCCAGCAGTGAAGGGCCGGGTAGGGGCTCTGGGGCCAACGTCCTGACTTTC	CASSEGPGRGSGANVLTF
NA	TRBV4-3	NA	TRBJ2-7	TGCGCCAGCAGCCAAGAAGTGCTAGCGCCCTACGAGCAGTACTTC	CASSQEVLAPYEQYF
NA	TRBV28	NA	TRBJ1-5	TGTGCCAGCAGTTTTTTCCCCATCTGGGGGCGCACTAGCAATCAGCCCCAGCATTTT	CASSFFPIWGRTSNQPQHF
few	TRBV10-2	NA	TRBJ2-3	TGCGCCAGCAGTGAGTCCGAGGACCCAAGCACAGATACGCAGTATTTT	CASSESEDPSTDTQYF
NA	TRBV7-9	NA	TRBJ1-2	TGTGCCAGCAGCCGGGACGGTGGGTATGGCTACACCTTC	CASSRDGGYGYTF
NA	TRBV28	NA	TRBJ1-2	TGTGCCAGCAGTTCGTCCTCACAACAGGGATTTGATGGCTACACCTTC	CASSSSSQQGFDGYTF
NA	TRBV6-6	TRBD1	TRBJ1-4	TGTGCCAGCAGAGCGGGACAGCCTAATGAAAAACTGTTTTTT	CASRAGQPNEKLFF
NA	TRBV28	NA	TRBJ1-2	TGTGCCAGCAGTTTACAGGACCGCGCTTATGGCTACACCTTC	CASSLQDRAYGYTF
few	TRBV6-6	TRBD1	TRBJ1-1	TGTGCCAGCAGTTGGCCACAGGGGGCTATGAACACTGAAGCTTTCTTT	CASSWPQGAMNTEAFF
NA	TRBV19	TRBD2	TRBJ2-1	TGTGCCAGCCGTGCGCGGGAGACCTACAATGAGCAGTTCTTC	CASRARETYNEQFF
NA	TRBV6-1	TRBD1	TRBJ1-1	TGTGCCAGCAGCCGACAGGGCATGAACACTGAAGCTTTCTTT	CASSRQGMNTEAFF
NA	TRBV6-1	NA	TRBJ2-2	TGTGCCAGCATACCGGTATTGGGTGCCGGGGAGCTGTTTTTT	CASIPVLGAGELFF
NA	TRBV18	TRBD1	TRBJ1-2	TGTGCCAGCTCACCGGGGACAGGGGGCGACTATGGCTACACCTTC	CASSPGTGGDYGYTF